One and the same sample provided the 7 T cell receptor beta chains below, sequenced in a study of T cells expressing NK-cell markers. Following a re-call of the 5' RACE reads, TCRdb has one entry per CDR3 protein and lacks DNA. Recorded for this sample: 200,000 to 300,000 distinct CDR3 sequences. The sample consisted of blood T cells: a sorted CD56 or NKG2C T cell subset, CD4+ or CD8+ T cells, or bulk PBMC T cells (not recorded which). The receptors were sampled from a young man in good health.

The chain recombines TRBV29-1 with TRBJ2-3. Germline lookup yields CDR1 SQVTM and CDR2 ANQGSEA. The CDR3 consists of 12 residues. The CDR3 loop reads CSVDLSANTQYF.

This sequence joins TRBV5-4 and TRBJ2-5; the TCRdb D gene call, TRBD2, has no DNA to confirm it. The germline V gene encodes CDR1 SGHNT and CDR2 YYREEE (reference sequence). The CDR3 is made up of 15 amino acids. CDR3 loop: CASSTQTSGQETQYF.

This chain connects TRBV7-2 to TRBJ2-7. Per the germline V gene, CDR1 is SGHTA and CDR2 is FQGNSA. The CDR3 contains 12 residues. This chain's CDR3 is CASSRPTREQYF.

The chain employs TRBV7-9 and TRBJ2-2; absent DNA, TCRdb's TRBD1 call cannot be checked. Germline CDR1 is SEHNR and CDR2 is FQNEAQ (reference sequence). The CDR3 has 14 residues. CDR3 sequence reads: CASSFRTGQGELFF.

This sequence joins TRBV2 and TRBJ1-2; TCRdb outputs TRBD1, but without DNA this stays unchecked. The germline V gene encodes CDR1 SNHLY and CDR2 FYNNEI. The CDR3 contains 15 residues. The CDR3: CASSGGQGTFYGYTF. Using reference TRBV2 and TRBJ1-2 for the parts outside the CDR3, the full variable domain is EPEVTQTPSHQVTQMGQEVILRCVPISNHLYFYWYRQILGQKVEFLVSFYNNEISEKSEIFDDQFSVERPDGSNFTLKIRSTKLEDSAMYFCASSGGQGTFYGYTFGSGTRLTVV.

The genes are TRBV6-5 and TRBJ2-1. Germline loops: CDR1 MNHEY, CDR2 SVGAGI. CDR3 length: 15 residues. The CDR3 here is CASSYSRDSYNEQFF.

The chain recombines TRBV5-1 with TRBJ2-5; TCRdb lists TRBD1, though no DNA is available to test this call. The germline V gene encodes CDR1 SGHRS and CDR2 YFSETQ. This CDR3 comprises 14 residues. CDR3 loop: CASSFRVDGETQYF. Full variable domain (outside the CDR3, taken from reference TRBV5-1 and TRBJ2-5): KAGVTQTPRYLIKTRGQQVTLSCSPISGHRSVSWYQQTPGQGLQFLFEYFSETQRNKGNFPGRFSGRQFSNSRSEMNVSTLELGDSALYLCASSFRVDGETQYFGPGTRLLVL.